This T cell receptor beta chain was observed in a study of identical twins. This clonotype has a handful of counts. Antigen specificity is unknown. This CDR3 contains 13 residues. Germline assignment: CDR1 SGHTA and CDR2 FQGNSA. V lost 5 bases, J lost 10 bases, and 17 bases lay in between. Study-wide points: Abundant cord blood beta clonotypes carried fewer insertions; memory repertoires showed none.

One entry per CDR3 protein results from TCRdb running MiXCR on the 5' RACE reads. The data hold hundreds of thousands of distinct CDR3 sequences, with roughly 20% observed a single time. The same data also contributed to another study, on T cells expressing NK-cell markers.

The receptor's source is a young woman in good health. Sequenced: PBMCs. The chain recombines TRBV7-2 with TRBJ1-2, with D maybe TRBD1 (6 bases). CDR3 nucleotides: TGTGCCAGCAGCCGTTGGGCGGGGGCGGACTACACCTTC. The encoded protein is CASSRWAGADYTF. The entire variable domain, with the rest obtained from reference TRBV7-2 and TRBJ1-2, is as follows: GAGVSQSPSNKVTEKGKDVELRCDPISGHTALYWYRQSLGQGLEFLIYFQGNSAPDKSGLPSDRFSAERTGGSVSTLTIQRTQQEDSAVYLCASSRWAGADYTFGSGTRLTVV.